This TCR beta chain was documented in a study of blood T cell repertoires in COVID-19. Study-wide context: Researchers got acute and convalescent COVID-19 samples from the United States, Italy and Spain. In each case, the material was cDNA or gDNA derived from T cells, B-cell-depleted T cells, or PBMCs.

Original processing methods: Researchers report that nucleated cell counts were estimated from reference gene primer amplification. Clones were read by immunoSEQ multiplex PCR, and TCRdb kept only the in-frame ones, dropping some. V and J calls and clone size are those listed in that table; D and trimming were worked out from the DNA. The data contain approximately 140,000 clones, around nine tenths of them singletons. There are 15 residues in the CDR3. Germline CDR1 and CDR2: SGHNT and YENEEA. V was pared by 1 base and J by 3 bases, with 9 bases between. This TCR came from a man aged 50-60 years with active or convalescent COVID-19. Source material: peripheral blood. The chain employs TRBV11-3 and TRBJ2-2; D ambiguous. CDR3 protein: CASSLGGLDTGELFF. The CDR3, as DNA: TGTGCCAGCAGCTTAGGAGGTTTGGACACCGGGGAGCTGTTTTTT. The whole variable domain, remainder taken from reference TRBV11-3 and TRBJ2-2, is EAGVVQSPRYKIIEKKQPVAFWCNPISGHNTLYWYLQNLGQGPELLIRYENEEAVDDSQLPKDRFSAERLKGVDSTLKIQPAELGDSAVYLCASSLGGLDTGELFFGEGSRLTVL.